The 28 T cell receptor beta chains listed next were all sequenced from one sample in a study of blood T cell repertoires in COVID-19. The method was immunoSEQ multiplex PCR; TCRdb's version includes in-frame clones alone and lacks a portion of them. The repertoire holds about 27,000 clones, with about 88% as singletons. Source material: peripheral blood. These TCRs come from a woman aged 50 to 65 with active COVID-19.

This chain uses TRBV28 with TRBJ2-7; tentatively, D is TRBD2 (5 bases). The CDR3 loop spans 20 amino acids. Germline V gene data show CDR1 as MDHEN and CDR2 as SYDVKM. Trimming left V 3 bases short and J 5 bases short, with 32 bases between. Written as DNA, the CDR3 is TGTGCCAGCAGTTTGCGTCCCTACCACACGCCTCACGGGGTCCCGGACGAGCAGTACTTC. It yields the protein CASSLRPYHTPHGVPDEQYF.

This rearrangement joins TRBV5-1 to TRBJ2-1, with 14 bases lining up with TRBD2. The CDR3 extends over 18 amino acids. The germline V gene encodes CDR1 SGHRS and CDR2 YFSETQ. Unmatched junction bases numbered 9, after V lost 0 bases and J lost 7 bases. The CDR3 here is CASSLEPPGLAGDNEQFF. The CDR3 DNA sequence: TGCGCCAGCAGCTTGGAGCCCCCGGGACTAGCGGGAGATAATGAGCAGTTCTTC.

The chain links TRBV28 to TRBJ2-1, with 11 bases that match TRBD1. The CDR3 is 16 amino acids. The ends lost 5 bases at V and 3 bases at J; junction bases unmatched: 6. CDR1 is MDHEN and CDR2 is SYDVKM in the germline V gene. The CDR3 reads CASSPYGTGGYNEQFF. Here the CDR3 DNA reads TGTGCCAGCAGTCCCTATGGGACAGGGGGCTACAATGAGCAGTTCTTC.

The J gene is TRBJ2-7, the V gene TRBV9; 7 bases line up with TRBD1. V lost 2 bases to trimming and J lost 2 bases; unmatched junction nucleotides: 7. The CDR3 consists of 15 residues. Germline V gives CDR1 SGDLS, CDR2 YYNGEE. The CDR3 DNA is TGTGCCAGCAGCGTCCACAGGGGTCGCCCCTACGAGCAGTACTTC. As protein: CASSVHRGRPYEQYF. The whole variable domain, remainder taken from reference TRBV9 and TRBJ2-7, is DSGVTQTPKHLITATGQRVTLRCSPRSGDLSVYWYQQSLDQGLQFLIQYYNGEERAKGNILERFSAQQFPDLHSELNLSSLELGDSALYFCASSVHRGRPYEQYFGPGTRLTVT.

This sequence joins TRBV28 and TRBJ2-1, with TRBD2 identical over 12 bases. The CDR3 sequence is 17 residues long. J was trimmed by 5 bases and V by 2 bases; bases with no gene match: 7. Germline V gene sequence: CDR1 MDHEN, CDR2 SYDVKM. DNA for the CDR3: TGTGCCAGCAGTTTACTAGCGGGAGGGTCCCCCCACAATGAGCAGTTCTTC. It specifies CASSLLAGGSPHNEQFF.

This clone was picked up a small number of times. The V gene is TRBV7-2, the J gene TRBJ2-1, with TRBD2 matching 10 bases. V was clipped by 1 base and J by 8 bases; unmatched bases: 5. This CDR3 is built from 15 residues. Germline-derived CDR1 and CDR2 are SGHTA and FQGNSA. In DNA, the CDR3 is TGTGCCAGCAGCTTAGGCCTAGCGGGAGCCCATGAGCAGTTCTTC. Protein: CASSLGLAGAHEQFF.

This clone was observed once. The gene calls are TRBV5-1 and TRBJ2-2, with D unclear. Trimming cost V 4 bases and J 6 bases, with 10 bases left between them. The CDR3 has 13 residues. Per the germline V gene, CDR1 is SGHRS and CDR2 is YFSETQ. The CDR3 coding sequence is TGCGCCAGCAGCGAGCCGCGTCCCGGGGAGCTGTTTTTT. It specifies CASSEPRPGELFF. The variable domain in full, with the rest retrieved from reference TRBV5-1 and TRBJ2-2, is KAGVTQTPRYLIKTRGQQVTLSCSPISGHRSVSWYQQTPGQGLQFLFEYFSETQRNKGNFPGRFSGRQFSNSRSEMNVSTLELGDSALYLCASSEPRPGELFFGEGSRLTVL.

This clone was recorded once. The rearrangement joins TRBV6-5 to TRBJ2-1; 9 positions match TRBD2. Germline V gene lookup returns CDR1 MNHEY and CDR2 SVGAGI. The CDR3 length is 14 residues. The V gene end was trimmed by 6 bases and the J gene end by 5 bases; junction bases not matched to a gene: 5. The DNA of the CDR3 is TGTGCCAGCAGACTTAGCGGGGGACACAATGAGCAGTTCTTC. It translates to CASRLSGGHNEQFF.

V and J are TRBV28 and TRBJ1-5; 11 positions agree with TRBD1. V shed 2 bases and J 7 bases; nucleotides not matched to a gene: 4. The germline gives CDR1 MDHEN, CDR2 SYDVKM. The CDR3 sequence is 15 residues long. The CDR3 protein is CASSLGTGGLQPQHF. The CDR3 nucleotides are TGTGCCAGCAGTTTAGGGACAGGGGGACTGCAGCCCCAGCATTTT.

The chain links TRBV28 to TRBJ2-3; no clear D gene. Trimming pared 6 bases from V and 1 base from J, leaving 5 bases between. CDR3 size: 12 residues. Germline assignment: CDR1 MDHEN and CDR2 SYDVKM. The CDR3 loop is CASRSRTDTQYF. Written as DNA, the CDR3 is TGTGCCAGCAGGTCTCGCACAGATACGCAGTATTTT.

The chain couples TRBV18 to TRBJ1-1; D possibly corresponds to TRBD1 (6 bases). The CDR3 length is 14 residues. With 5 bases removed from V and 1 base from J, the gap between germline ends came to 11 bases. CDR1 KGHSH and CDR2 LQKENI come from the germline V gene. The CDR3 here is CASSETGPNTEAFF. The CDR3 region has the DNA TGTGCCAGCTCAGAGACAGGACCGAACACTGAAGCTTTCTTT.

This chain uses TRBV2 with TRBJ2-2, with 7 bases aligning to TRBD2. Trimming took 6 bases from V and 0 from J; bases not matched to a gene: 4. The length of the CDR3 is 15 residues. The germline CDR1 and CDR2 sequences are SNHLY and FYNNEI. The CDR3 protein is CASRPSGSNTGELFF. The DNA of the CDR3 is TGTGCCAGCAGGCCTAGCGGTTCGAACACCGGGGAGCTGTTTTTT.

In this sample, this clone turned up once. The V gene is TRBV24-1, the J gene TRBJ2-2, with 7 bases that match TRBD1. The CDR3 loop spans 16 amino acids. J gave up 2 bases and V 5 bases, and 7 bases lay outside the gene matches. Germline lookup yields CDR1 KGHDR and CDR2 SFDVKD. The CDR3 loop is CATSGAGTANTGELFF. CDR3 nucleotides: TGTGCCACCAGTGGGGCCGGGACAGCAAACACCGGGGAGCTGTTTTTT.

The V and J genes are TRBV10-3 and TRBJ2-1; 9 nucleotides line up with TRBD2. Germline values: CDR1 ENHRY, CDR2 SYGVKD. The CDR3 extends over 16 amino acids. V shed 5 bases and J 2 bases; nucleotides not matched to a gene: 7. DNA for the CDR3: TGTGCCATCAGTCCCCGAGGACTAGCGACCTACAATGAGCAGTTCTTC. Residues: CAISPRGLATYNEQFF.

The V and J genes are TRBV4-1 and TRBJ2-1, with TRBD1 as a possible D gene (5 bases). Germline CDR1 reads MGHRA; CDR2 reads YSYEKL. The CDR3 is 16 amino acids. The V and J ends lost 1 base and 3 bases respectively, with 13 bases between them. In DNA, the CDR3 is TGCGCCAGCAGCCAAGCTTTGACAGAGCTCTACAATGAGCAGTTCTTC. This encodes CASSQALTELYNEQFF.

The genes are TRBV5-1 and TRBJ2-7; 12 nucleotides agree with TRBD2. The CDR3 spans 15 residues. Germline loops: CDR1 SGHRS, CDR2 YFSETQ. V gave up 5 bases and J gave up 0 bases; unmatched junction bases: 3. This CDR3 is CASRKGLAGSYEQYF. CDR3 coding DNA: TGCGCCAGCAGAAAGGGACTAGCGGGCTCCTACGAGCAGTACTTC.

This chain uses TRBV2 with TRBJ1-4; 9 bases fit TRBD1. The V segment lost 5 bases and the J segment 8 bases; nucleotides outside the gene matches: 6. This CDR3 has 14 residues. The germline gives CDR1 SNHLY, CDR2 FYNNEI. Here the CDR3 reads CASSPGTGSEKLFF. CDR3 nucleotide sequence: TGTGCCAGCAGTCCCGGGACAGGGAGCGAAAAACTGTTTTTT.

This rearrangement joins TRBV7-2 to TRBJ1-2; unclear D gene. Trimming removed 0 bases from V and 2 bases from J, with 7 bases in between. There are 14 residues in the CDR3. From germline, CDR1 is SGHTA and CDR2 FQGNSA. CDR3 nucleotide sequence: TGTGCCAGCAGCTTAGCTGGCAAGAACTATGGCTACACCTTC. It yields the protein CASSLAGKNYGYTF. The full variable domain, rest sourced from reference TRBV7-2 and TRBJ1-2, is GAGVSQSPSNKVTEKGKDVELRCDPISGHTALYWYRQSLGQGLEFLIYFQGNSAPDKSGLPSDRFSAERTGGSVSTLTIQRTQQEDSAVYLCASSLAGKNYGYTFGSGTRLTVV.

The genes are TRBV9 and TRBJ2-1; TRBD1 might be the D (6 bases). This CDR3 has 13 residues. Trimming left V 1 base short and J 7 bases short, with 9 bases between. The germline gives CDR1 SGDLS, CDR2 YYNGEE. The CDR3 reads CASSVTDSNEQFF. The DNA of the CDR3 is TGTGCCAGCAGCGTAACGGACAGTAATGAGCAGTTCTTC.

This chain connects TRBV24-1 to TRBJ2-1; D is ambiguous. The CDR3 has 13 residues. CDR1 and CDR2 from the germline V gene are KGHDR and SFDVKD. Trimming shortened V by 2 bases and J by 6 bases, and 7 bases separated the two germline ends. Written as DNA, the CDR3 is TGTGCCACCAGTGATTCCCCCTCCAATGAGCAGTTCTTC. Translated: CATSDSPSNEQFF.

J is TRBJ1-2 and V is TRBV28; tentatively, D is TRBD1 (5 bases). The CDR3 totals 14 residues. From germline, CDR1 is MDHEN and CDR2 SYDVKM. With 10 bases removed from V and 8 bases from J, the gap between germline ends came to 23 bases. The CDR3 is CAINLPGTGSGYTF. The CDR3 DNA is TGTGCCATCAACTTACCCGGGACTGGCAGCGGCTACACCTTC.

The chain joins TRBV29-1 to TRBJ1-5; D gene unclear. Looked up from germline, CDR1 is SQVTM and CDR2 is ANQGSEA. CDR3 length equals 13 residues. V gave up 2 bases and J gave up 0 bases, with 5 bases separating them. The CDR3 region has the DNA TGCAGCGTTGAAATTAATAGCAATCAGCCCCAGCATTTT. Encoded protein: CSVEINSNQPQHF.

This chain joins TRBV30 and TRBJ1-6, with D possibly being TRBD1 (6 bases). Looked up from germline, CDR1 is GTSNPN and CDR2 is SVGIG (reference sequence). V shed 3 bases and J shed 0 bases, with 15 bases lying between them. The CDR3 is 17 amino acids. The chain's CDR3 is CAWSGTGWSSYNSPLHF. CDR3 coding DNA: TGTGCCTGGAGCGGCACAGGGTGGAGCTCCTATAATTCACCCCTCCACTTT.

This chain links TRBV19 with TRBJ1-1; no clear D gene. Trimming removed 7 bases from V and 3 bases from J, with 18 bases in between. This CDR3 comprises 15 residues. The germline V gene has CDR1 LNHDA and CDR2 SQIVND (reference sequence). The CDR3 loop reads CASTAGLRTDTEAFF. For the CDR3, the DNA is TGTGCCAGTACAGCAGGACTGCGGACGGACACTGAAGCTTTCTTT.

The chain has TRBV11-3 and TRBJ2-6, with 15 bases aligning to TRBD2. The CDR3 length is 19 residues. CDR1 is SGHNT and CDR2 is YENEEA in the germline V gene. J lost 2 bases, V lost 5 bases, and 7 bases had no gene match. CDR3 bases: TGTGCCAGCAGCCCCCGAGGGACTAGCGGGAGGCCTGGGGCCAACGTCCTGACTTTC. Translating it yields CASSPRGTSGRPGANVLTF.

The chain combines TRBV7-6 with TRBJ1-5; the match to TRBD1 covers 7 bases. Trimming removed 2 bases from V and 3 bases from J; junction bases left unmatched: 10. This CDR3 comprises 17 residues. The germline V gene has CDR1 SGHVS and CDR2 FNYEAQ. In DNA form, the CDR3 reads TGTGCCAGCAGCTTACGTCCGAGAGGGGGCCACAATCAGCCCCAGCATTTT. Encoded protein: CASSLRPRGGHNQPQHF.

This chain joins TRBV18 and TRBJ2-7; the match to TRBD2 covers 9 bases. Germline trimming cut 0 bases from V and 6 bases from J; bases unmatched to any gene: 6. The CDR3 has 15 amino acids. Per the germline V gene, CDR1 is KGHSH and CDR2 is LQKENI. CDR3 amino acids: CASSPPTGSGSEQYF. CDR3 DNA: TGTGCCAGCTCACCACCGACCGGTAGCGGGAGCGAGCAGTACTTC.

V is TRBV25-1 and J is TRBJ1-2; D not resolved. This CDR3 comprises 13 residues. The germline CDR1 and CDR2 sequences are MGHDK and SYGVNS. The V gene lost 4 bases and the J gene lost 3 bases, with 9 bases spanning the gap. Written as DNA, the CDR3 is TGTGCCAGCAGTGCGAGAATCGACTATGGCTACACCTTC. Residues: CASSARIDYGYTF.